The clone carrying this T cell receptor beta chain has more than one count but fewer than ten. This record belongs to a study of T-cell memory formation after mild COVID-19. TCRdb re-derived calls from the 5' RACE reads in MiXCR, one entry per CDR3 protein. Here the sample spans roughly 240,000 distinct CDR3 sequences, about 16% being singletons. Per the germline V gene, CDR1 is MNHEY and CDR2 is SVGAGI. The V and J ends lost 8 bases and 0 bases respectively, with 13 bases between them. CDR3 length: 15 residues. This chain connects TRBV6-5 to TRBJ2-2, with no clear D. This clonotype originated in a man aged 18 to 29 who had mild COVID-19 (a few samples of this study predate the infection). Cell type and time point are not known. Sequencing was carried out using PBMCs or a T cell subset sorted from them (not recorded which). The chain's CDR3 is CASCGRATNTGELFF. The CDR3 nucleotides read TGTGCCAGCTGTGGCCGGGCAACGAACACCGGGGAGCTGTTTTTT.